The 15 T cell receptor beta chains in this list originate from one sample, sequenced in a study of T-cell reconstitution after alpha-beta-depleted transplantation in children. Preparing the TCRbeta library involved the use of unique molecular identifiers. MiXCR, applied by TCRdb to the PCR reads, yields one record per CDR3 protein. The data hold 490,000 or so distinct CDR3 sequences, with approximately 12% observed a single time. The sequences come from PBMCs from the stem cell graft donor, collected from the stem cell graft. Source of these receptors: a human donor who donated a stem cell graft to a child with combined immunodeficiency.

This clonotype showed up many times. The V gene is TRBV24-1, the J gene TRBJ2-7; possibly TRBD2 for D (5 bases). The V gene lost 7 bases and the J gene lost 2 bases, with 11 bases spanning the gap. CDR3 length: 13 residues. Germline V CDR1 and CDR2: KGHDR, SFDVKD. CDR3 nucleotides: TGTGCCACCAGCCCGGGGTGGACCTACGAGCAGTACTTC. Residues: CATSPGWTYEQYF.

This clonotype was counted many times. The rearrangement joins TRBV12-3 or TRBV12-4 to TRBJ2-7; TRBD2 aligns across 10 bases. CDR3 length equals 16 residues. The J segment lost 0 bases and the V segment lost 2 bases, leaving 4 bases of the junction unmatched. The CDR3 region has the DNA TGTGCCAGCAGTTTAAGGCTAGCGGGAGTCTCCTACGAGCAGTACTTC. Its protein is CASSLRLAGVSYEQYF.

Many counts were recorded for this clonotype. The chain has TRBV12-3 or TRBV12-4 and TRBJ2-7, with D tentatively TRBD1 (6 bases). The CDR3 has 16 amino acids. V gave up 1 base and J gave up 0 bases, with 13 bases separating them. The CDR3 sequence: CASSLGAGVSSYEQYF. CDR3 sequence (DNA): TGTGCCAGCAGTTTAGGGGCAGGGGTTAGCTCCTACGAGCAGTACTTC.

The chain carries TRBV5-1 and TRBJ2-7, with D tentatively TRBD2 (6 bases). The CDR3 has 17 residues. The V end lost 3 bases, the J end lost 2 bases, and 21 bases lay between the germline ends. CDR1 and CDR2 from the germline V gene are SGHRS and YFSETQ. CDR3 amino acids: CASSSNPRSSEAYEQYF. CDR3 DNA: TGCGCCAGCAGCTCCAACCCGCGTTCTAGCGAAGCCTACGAGCAGTACTTC.

This clonotype was seen a handful of times. The V and J genes are TRBV6-5 and TRBJ2-7; D is unresolved. Germline-derived CDR1 and CDR2 are MNHEY and SVGAGI. The CDR3 is 15 amino acids. V gave up 0 bases and J gave up 5 bases, with 14 bases separating them. The CDR3 coding sequence is TGTGCCAGCAGTTACTCGAACAACCAGGCTAACGAGCAGTACTTC. It translates to CASSYSNNQANEQYF.

This clonotype was recorded many times. V usage is TRBV27 and J usage is TRBJ2-7; D gene ambiguous. V was pared by 1 base and J by 2 bases, with 9 bases between. This CDR3 comprises 14 residues. Per the germline V gene, CDR1 is MNHEY and CDR2 is SMNVEV (reference sequence). The CDR3 DNA follows: TGTGCCAGCAGTTTATGGGGTCGCCCCTACGAGCAGTACTTC. Translation: CASSLWGRPYEQYF.

This clonotype was observed a few times. V and J are TRBV10-3 and TRBJ2-6; D call uncertain. Germline V gene lookup returns CDR1 ENHRY and CDR2 SYGVKD. The CDR3 covers 17 residues. Trimming removed 0 bases at V and 1 base at J, with 10 bases between. The CDR3 here is CAISESVAGSGANVLTF. CDR3 sequence (DNA): TGTGCCATCAGTGAGTCTGTCGCTGGGTCTGGGGCCAACGTCCTGACTTTC.

This clonotype was observed at least ten times. The chain has TRBV5-1 and TRBJ1-1; TRBD1 might be the D (5 bases). The CDR3 has 15 residues. Germline V gives CDR1 SGHRS, CDR2 YFSETQ. Trimming pared 1 base from V and 6 bases from J, leaving 16 bases between. The CDR3 nucleotides read TGCGCCAGCAGCTTGTTCCAGGGATCCCGCCCTGAAGCTTTCTTT. The encoded protein is CASSLFQGSRPEAFF.

The chain uses TRBV28 and TRBJ2-3; D is unresolved. The CDR3 contains 12 residues. Germline lookup yields CDR1 MDHEN and CDR2 SYDVKM. V lost 5 bases and J lost 4, with 7 bases in between. The CDR3 protein is CASSIAPDTQYF. The CDR3 region has the DNA TGTGCCAGCAGTATAGCCCCAGATACGCAGTATTTT. Drawing the rest from reference TRBV28 and TRBJ2-3, the complete variable domain is DVKVTQSSRYLVKRTGEKVFLECVQDMDHENMFWYRQDPGLGLRLIYFSYDVKMKEKGDIPEGYSVSREKKERFSLILESASTNQTSMYLCASSIAPDTQYFGPGTRLTVL.

This clonotype was counted only a few times. V usage is TRBV20-1 and J usage is TRBJ2-3, with D possibly matching TRBD1 (6 bases). The V and J ends lost 3 bases and 0 bases respectively, with 10 bases between them. The CDR3 has 14 amino acids. Germline V gene data show CDR1 as DFQATT and CDR2 as SNEGSKA (reference sequence). In DNA, the CDR3 is TGCAGTGCTAGCTGGGACACTAGCACAGATACGCAGTATTTT. Encoded protein: CSASWDTSTDTQYF.

This clonotype was observed at least ten times. The rearrangement uses TRBV12-3 or TRBV12-4 and TRBJ2-2; 11 positions agree with TRBD2. Losses at the gene ends were 7 bases for V and 7 bases for J; bases not matched to a gene: 8. The CDR3 spans 15 residues. The DNA for the CDR3 is TGTGCCAGCACCAGACTAGCGGGAAGGGACGGGGAGCTGTTTTTT. This codes for CASTRLAGRDGELFF.

This clonotype was seen many times. The chain has TRBV11-2 and TRBJ2-5; 9 nucleotides agree with TRBD1. CDR3 length equals 16 residues. J was trimmed by 5 bases and V by 0 bases; bases with no gene match: 7. The germline gives CDR1 SGHAT, CDR2 FQNNGV. CDR3 protein: CASSLDQDRGRETQYF. The CDR3 nucleotides read TGTGCCAGCAGCTTAGATCAGGACAGGGGACGGGAGACCCAGTACTTC.

V is TRBV20-1 and J is TRBJ2-7; perhaps D is TRBD1 or TRBD2 (5 bases each). Germline assignment: CDR1 DFQATT and CDR2 SNEGSKA (reference sequence). V lost 1 base and J lost 3, with 16 bases in between. There are 15 residues in the CDR3. The CDR3 DNA sequence: TGCAGTGCTAGAGCCTCGGTCGGGGCGAACTACGAGCAGTACTTC. It codes for CSARASVGANYEQYF.

This sequence joins TRBV9 and TRBJ2-5; D assignment may be TRBD1 or TRBD2 (7 bases each). V lost 1 base and J 4 bases, leaving 23 bases between the germline ends. Per the germline V gene, CDR1 is SGDLS and CDR2 is YYNGEE. The CDR3 consists of 18 residues. The CDR3 protein is CASSVRVRGRRGGETQYF. The CDR3 nucleotides are TGTGCCAGCAGCGTAAGAGTGAGGGGGCGCAGGGGGGGAGAGACCCAGTACTTC.

V is TRBV5-1 and J is TRBJ2-1, with 9 bases fitting TRBD1. Germline values: CDR1 SGHRS, CDR2 YFSETQ. This CDR3 spans 12 amino acids. With 5 bases clipped from V and 7 bases from J, the junction kept 1 base outside the gene matches. CDR3 bases: TGCGCCAGCAGGGGACAGGGTAATGAGCAGTTCTTC. Amino acids: CASRGQGNEQFF. The whole variable domain, remainder taken from reference TRBV5-1 and TRBJ2-1, is KAGVTQTPRYLIKTRGQQVTLSCSPISGHRSVSWYQQTPGQGLQFLFEYFSETQRNKGNFPGRFSGRQFSNSRSEMNVSTLELGDSALYLCASRGQGNEQFFGPGTRLTVL.